The 9 T cell receptor beta chains listed next were all sequenced from one sample in a study of T-cell memory formation after mild COVID-19. TCRdb ran MiXCR on the 5' RACE reads and lists one entry per CDR3 protein. The data show about 180,000 distinct CDR3 sequences, about 18% seen once. The sequencing input was PBMCs or a T cell subset sorted from them (not recorded which). The source is a man between 18 and 35 years old who had mild COVID-19 (a few samples of this study predate the infection). Cell type and time point are not known.

The rearrangement joins TRBV5-6 to TRBJ2-1; D is ambiguous. The germline gives CDR1 SGHDT, CDR2 YYEEEE. CDR3 length equals 11 residues. Trimming shortened V by 7 bases and J by 5 bases, and 7 bases separated the two germline ends. CDR3 DNA: TGTGCCAGCCAACAGAACAATGAGCAGTTCTTC. Translated, it gives CASQQNNEQFF.

This clonotype was recorded a few times. The V and J genes are TRBV5-1 and TRBJ1-6; no clear D gene. Germline CDR1 is SGHRS and CDR2 is YFSETQ. V lost 0 bases to trimming and J lost 10 bases, with 8 bases between them. The CDR3 has 13 residues. CDR3 bases: TGCGCCAGCAGCTTGGGGTTGGAATCACCCCTCCACTTT. Translation: CASSLGLESPLHF. Combining the CDR3 with reference TRBV5-1 and TRBJ1-6 gives the whole variable domain KAGVTQTPRYLIKTRGQQVTLSCSPISGHRSVSWYQQTPGQGLQFLFEYFSETQRNKGNFPGRFSGRQFSNSRSEMNVSTLELGDSALYLCASSLGLESPLHFGNGTRLTVT.

The rearrangement links TRBV2 to TRBJ2-3; D is perhaps TRBD1 (5 bases). The CDR3 length is 14 residues. Germline V gene data show CDR1 as SNHLY and CDR2 as FYNNEI. Trimming shortened V by 2 bases and J by 5 bases, and 11 bases separated the two germline ends. CDR3 bases: TGTGCCAGCAGTGAATTAGGGGTAGGAGATACGCAGTATTTT. This gives the protein CASSELGVGDTQYF.

This clonotype appeared a few times. The chain recombines TRBV4-3 with TRBJ2-7, with 9 bases matching TRBD1. V lost 0 bases to trimming and J lost 3 bases; unmatched junction nucleotides: 3. From germline, CDR1 is LGHNA and CDR2 YSLEER. The CDR3 has 15 residues. The CDR3 DNA reads as TGCGCCAGCAGCCAAGATGGGACAGGGCTCTACGAGCAGTACTTC. Protein sequence: CASSQDGTGLYEQYF.

This clonotype occurred a few times. J is TRBJ2-7 and V is TRBV4-3, with 7 bases fitting TRBD1. The CDR3 is 15 amino acids. The germline gives CDR1 LGHNA, CDR2 YSLEER. After removal of 2 bases from V and 1 base from J, the junction contained 5 bases not matched to a gene. The CDR3 bases are TGCGCCAGCAGCCAAATGACAGGGCTATCCTACGAGCAGTACTTC. Translated, it gives CASSQMTGLSYEQYF.

This clonotype was detected only a few times. The chain uses TRBV25-1 and TRBJ1-4; D call uncertain. V gave up 5 bases and J gave up 3 bases, with 13 bases separating them. Germline lookup yields CDR1 MGHDK and CDR2 SYGVNS. CDR3 length equals 15 residues. The CDR3 reads CASSMAMWANEKLFF. CDR3 nucleotide sequence: TGTGCCAGCAGTATGGCCATGTGGGCTAATGAAAAACTGTTTTTT.

This clonotype was detected a few times. The rearrangement joins TRBV5-1 to TRBJ1-1; 7 bases agree with TRBD1. Germline V gives CDR1 SGHRS, CDR2 YFSETQ. With 0 bases clipped from V and 7 bases from J, the junction kept 12 bases outside the gene matches. This CDR3 region has 16 residues. The CDR3 coding sequence is TGCGCCAGCAGCTTGGGCCCGCTAGACAGGGCCAGTGAAGCTTTCTTT. Amino acid sequence: CASSLGPLDRASEAFF.

The rearrangement joins TRBV14 to TRBJ1-3, with TRBD1 as a possible D gene (5 bases). Trimming removed 3 bases from V and 0 bases from J, with 15 bases in between. This CDR3 is 17 amino acids long. Germline-derived CDR1 and CDR2 are SGHDN and FVKESK. CDR3 region: CASSHNNPTASGNTIYF. The CDR3, as DNA: TGTGCCAGCAGCCATAATAATCCGACAGCCTCTGGAAACACCATATATTTT.

This clonotype was seen a few times. In DNA, the CDR3 is TGCGCCAGCAGCCAAGATTCTCCGGGACAGTCCCATCAGCCCCAGCATTTT. It codes for CASSQDSPGQSHQPQHF. The rearrangement links TRBV4-1 to TRBJ1-5, with 7 bases aligning to TRBD1. The CDR3 contains 17 residues. CDR1 is MGHRA, CDR2 YSYEKL, per germline. Trimming removed 0 bases from V and 5 bases from J; junction bases left unmatched: 10.